What follows are 18 T cell receptor beta chains derived from one specimen sequenced in a study of glioma-infiltrating T cells after dendritic cell vaccination. The method was immunoSEQ multiplex PCR; TCRdb's version includes in-frame clones alone and lacks a portion of them. This sample has more than 100,000 clones, with roughly 80% found just once. The sample in question was blood, obtained before dendritic cell vaccination. The source is a human donor with glioblastoma.

The rearrangement uses TRBV25-1 and TRBJ1-6; D unresolved. V lost 1 base and J 0 bases, leaving 7 bases between the germline ends. This CDR3 has 16 residues. Germline values: CDR1 MGHDK, CDR2 SYGVNS. CDR3 nucleotides: TGTGCCAGCAGTGAATTTGGGAGCTCCTATAATTCACCCCTCCACTTT. This translates into CASSEFGSSYNSPLHF. Filled out from reference TRBV25-1 and TRBJ1-6, the complete variable domain reads EADIYQTPRYLVIGTGKKITLECSQTMGHDKMYWYQQDPGMELHLIHYSYGVNSTEKGDLSSESTVSRIRTEHFPLTLESARPSHTSQYLCASSEFGSSYNSPLHFGNGTRLTVT.

V is TRBV19 and J is TRBJ2-2, with 13 nucleotides matching TRBD2. Looked up from germline, CDR1 is LNHDA and CDR2 is SQIVND (reference sequence). This CDR3 is built from 17 residues. Trimming at V came to 5 bases and at J to 6 bases, leaving 9 bases not matched to a gene. The CDR3 DNA is TGTGCCAGTAGTGGTAGACTAGCGGGGGGACCTTCCGGGGAGCTGTTTTTT. Its translation is CASSGRLAGGPSGELFF.

This clone was observed once. As DNA, the CDR3 is TGTGCCAGCAGCCGAGGACCGGGCCAGGGAAGCAATCAGCCCCAGCATTTT. Protein sequence: CASSRGPGQGSNQPQHF. The V gene is TRBV7-6, the J gene TRBJ1-5, with D perhaps TRBD1 (5 bases). With 5 bases removed from V and 1 base from J, the gap between germline ends came to 18 bases. The CDR3 covers 17 residues. From germline, CDR1 is SGHVS and CDR2 FNYEAQ.

The chain recombines TRBV2 with TRBJ2-7; no firm D call. The CDR3 runs to 14 residues. V was clipped by 3 bases and J by 12 bases, with 21 bases between them. The germline CDR1 and CDR2 sequences are SNHLY and FYNNEI. CDR3: CASSDGFFARSVYF. Here the CDR3 DNA reads TGTGCCAGCAGTGATGGGTTCTTCGCTCGGAGCGTGTACTTC. Full variable domain (outside the CDR3, taken from reference TRBV2 and TRBJ2-7): EPEVTQTPSHQVTQMGQEVILRCVPISNHLYFYWYRQILGQKVEFLVSFYNNEISEKSEIFDDQFSVERPDGSNFTLKIRSTKLEDSAMYFCASSDGFFARSVYFGPGTRLTVT.

The chain recombines TRBV4-1 with TRBJ1-4; D unclear. The CDR3 sequence is 13 residues long. The germline gives CDR1 MGHRA, CDR2 YSYEKL. V lost 4 bases, J lost 9 bases, and 12 bases lay in between. CDR3 in amino acids: CASSRAGKKKLFF. The CDR3, as DNA: TGCGCCAGCAGCCGCGCGGGCAAGAAAAAACTGTTTTTT.

Comment on this clone: Germline is not matched at one junction end, which may reflect a read error. The J gene is TRBJ1-1, the V gene TRBV7-7; D uncertain. This CDR3 comprises 13 residues. Germline CDR1 reads SSHAT; CDR2 reads FNYEAQ (reference sequence). CDR3 DNA sequence: TGTGCTAGCAGCCCCTATCCTGGCACTGAAGCTTTCTTT. Translated, it gives CASSPYPGTEAFF.

V and J are TRBV5-1 and TRBJ1-5; weak D call: TRBD1 (5 bases). V was clipped by 0 bases and J by 0 bases, with 10 bases between them. There are 16 residues in the CDR3. Germline CDR1 SGHRS, CDR2 YFSETQ. The CDR3 here is CASSLEGRDSNQPQHF. The CDR3 DNA reads as TGCGCCAGCAGCTTGGAGGGCAGGGATAGCAATCAGCCCCAGCATTTT.

This clone was detected a few times. The chain carries TRBV19 and TRBJ1-1; possibly TRBD1 for D (5 bases). V shed 4 bases and J shed 11 bases, with 17 bases lying between them. CDR3 length: 13 residues. Germline CDR1 is LNHDA and CDR2 is SQIVND (reference sequence). The CDR3 region is CASSTRQSAMAFF. As DNA, the CDR3 is TGTGCCAGTAGTACCCGACAGTCCGCAATGGCTTTCTTT. Full variable domain (missing parts from reference TRBV19 and TRBJ1-1): DGGITQSPKYLFRKEGQNVTLSCEQNLNHDAMYWYRQDPGQGLRLIYYSQIVNDFQKGDIAEGYSVSREKKESFPLTVTSAQKNPTAFYLCASSTRQSAMAFFGQGTRLTVV.

This chain uses TRBV29-1 with TRBJ2-3, with a possible D match to TRBD1 (5 bases). The CDR3 runs 13 residues. Germline V gives CDR1 SQVTM, CDR2 ANQGSEA. The ends were cut back, 6 bases at V and 0 bases at J, with 10 bases in the middle. CDR3 nucleotide sequence: TGCAGCGTAAGACAGAAGAGCACAGATACGCAGTATTTT. Residues: CSVRQKSTDTQYF.

The CDR3 is CASSQDLADNTEAFF. The CDR3 DNA is TGTGCCAGCAGCCAAGATCTGGCAGATAACACTGAAGCTTTCTTT. The rearrangement links TRBV14 to TRBJ1-1; D ambiguous. The CDR3 runs to 15 residues. Trimming stripped 0 bases from V and 2 bases from J, with 10 bases between. Germline V gives CDR1 SGHDN, CDR2 FVKESK.

The V and J genes are TRBV7-2 and TRBJ2-2, with 8 bases that match TRBD2. CDR1 SGHTA and CDR2 FQGNSA come from the germline V gene. V shed 6 bases and J 7 bases; nucleotides not matched to a gene: 7. The length of the CDR3 is 14 residues. The CDR3 DNA reads TGTGCCAGCAGAGGGGGACTAGTAAACGGGGAGCTGTTTTTT. This translates into CASRGGLVNGELFF.

The V call is TRBV10-1, the J call TRBJ1-1, with D possibly being TRBD1 (5 bases). Deletions cut 0 bases from V and 11 bases from J, with 13 bases between. CDR3 size: 13 residues. CDR1 and CDR2 (germline): WNHNN, SYGVQD (reference sequence). The CDR3 coding sequence is TGCGCCAGCAGTGAGTCCGGAGGGGCTTTGGCTTTCTTT. This translates into CASSESGGALAFF.

The chain couples TRBV19 to TRBJ1-5, with TRBD1 matching over 9 bases. The CDR3 spans 15 residues. CDR1 is LNHDA and CDR2 is SQIVND in the germline V gene (reference sequence). Losses at the gene ends were 3 bases for V and 7 bases for J; bases not matched to a gene: 7. In DNA, the CDR3 is TGTGCCAGTAGTATTCAGGACAGGGGAGGACAGCCCCAGCATTTT. It encodes CASSIQDRGGQPQHF.

The CDR3 spells CASSLASLSVAFF. Written as DNA, the CDR3 is TGTGCCAGCAGCTTAGCTTCTCTCTCTGTGGCTTTCTTT. The gene calls are TRBV7-6 and TRBJ1-1, with D unclear. The length of the CDR3 is 13 residues. Per the germline V gene, CDR1 is SGHVS and CDR2 is FNYEAQ. V lost 0 bases and J lost 11, with 13 bases in between.

V gene TRBV4-3 combines with J gene TRBJ1-1; no reliable D call. From germline, CDR1 is LGHNA and CDR2 YSLEER. The CDR3 contains 14 residues. V was clipped by 2 bases and J by 1 base, with 8 bases between them. CDR3 DNA sequence: TGCGCCAGCAGCCAACGAACACAGAACACTGAAGCTTTCTTT. Protein sequence: CASSQRTQNTEAFF.

The rearrangement links TRBV11-3 to TRBJ2-7; D ambiguous. V was shortened by 1 base and J by 5 bases, with 6 bases between the two germline ends. Germline values: CDR1 SGHNT, CDR2 YENEEA. The CDR3 is 12 residues long. As DNA, the CDR3 is TGTGCCAGCAGCTTAGTTAGAGACGAGCAGTACTTC. It yields the protein CASSLVRDEQYF.

V usage is TRBV14 and J usage is TRBJ1-2, with 7 bases lining up with TRBD1. CDR3 length: 15 amino acids. The germline V gene has CDR1 SGHDN and CDR2 FVKESK. The J segment lost 4 bases and the V segment lost 1 base, leaving 6 bases of the junction unmatched. In DNA form, the CDR3 reads TGTGCCAGCAGCCAAGTCGGGACAGCCTCCTATGGCTACACCTTC. Protein sequence: CASSQVGTASYGYTF. The variable domain in full, completed from reference TRBV14 and TRBJ1-2, reads EAGVTQFPSHSVIEKGQTVTLRCDPISGHDNLYWYRRVMGKEIKFLLHFVKESKQDESGMPNNRFLAERTGGTYSTLKVQPAELEDSGVYFCASSQVGTASYGYTFGSGTRLTVV.

The J gene is TRBJ2-7, the V gene TRBV5-1; 9 bases match TRBD1. This CDR3 region has 15 residues. Germline CDR1 reads SGHRS; CDR2 reads YFSETQ. The ends lost 0 bases at V and 6 bases at J; junction bases unmatched: 7. This CDR3 reads CASSLVGQGLLEQYF. As DNA, the CDR3 is TGCGCCAGCAGCTTGGTGGGACAGGGCCTTCTCGAGCAGTACTTC. Full variable domain (rest looked up from reference TRBV5-1 and TRBJ2-7): KAGVTQTPRYLIKTRGQQVTLSCSPISGHRSVSWYQQTPGQGLQFLFEYFSETQRNKGNFPGRFSGRQFSNSRSEMNVSTLELGDSALYLCASSLVGQGLLEQYFGPGTRLTVT.